The T cell receptor (beta chain) described here comes from a study of shared clonotypes between healthy human individuals. Healthy HIV-negative adults without recent acute infections or vaccinations served as donors. CDR1 and CDR2 (germline): KGHSH, LQKENI. The CDR3 covers 15 residues. J gave up 1 base and V 1 base, and 3 bases lay outside the gene matches. The table came from immunoSEQ multiplex PCR; TCRdb's copy has only in-frame clones and leaves some out. The sample lists approximately 1,500,000 clones; 98% were seen once. The sample comprised naive CD4+ T cells sorted from blood. As to subset: CD45RA+ positively selected. This sequence originates from a man aged 25 to 40 in good health. This chain links TRBV18 with TRBJ2-5; 7 bases line up with TRBD1. The DNA of the CDR3 is TGTGCCAGCTCACCACTTTGGACAGGCCAAGAGACCCAGTACTTC. Protein: CASSPLWTGQETQYF. Variable domain in full (rest from reference TRBV18 and TRBJ2-5): NAGVMQNPRHLVRRRGQEARLRCSPMKGHSHVYWYRQLPEEGLKFMVYLQKENIIDESGMPKERFSAEFPKEGPSILRIQQVVRGDSAAYFCASSPLWTGQETQYFGPGTRLLVL.